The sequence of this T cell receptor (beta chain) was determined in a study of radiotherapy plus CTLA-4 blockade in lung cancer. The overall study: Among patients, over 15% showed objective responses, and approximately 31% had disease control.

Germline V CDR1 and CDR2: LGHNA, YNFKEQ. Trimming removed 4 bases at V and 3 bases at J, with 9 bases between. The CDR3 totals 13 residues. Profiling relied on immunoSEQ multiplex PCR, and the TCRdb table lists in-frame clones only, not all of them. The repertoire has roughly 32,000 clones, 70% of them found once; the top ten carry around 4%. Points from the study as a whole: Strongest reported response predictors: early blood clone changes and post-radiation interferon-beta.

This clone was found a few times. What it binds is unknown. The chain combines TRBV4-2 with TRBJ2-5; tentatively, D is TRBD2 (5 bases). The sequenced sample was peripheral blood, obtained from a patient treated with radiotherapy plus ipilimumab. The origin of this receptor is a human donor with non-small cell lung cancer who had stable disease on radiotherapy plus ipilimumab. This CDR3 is CASSRLAEETQYF. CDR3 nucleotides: TGTGCCAGCAGCCGGCTAGCAGAAGAGACCCAGTACTTC.